These 27 T cell receptor beta chains came from one sample sequenced in a study of blood T cell repertoires in COVID-19. Sequencing used immunoSEQ multiplex PCR; TCRdb keeps in-frame clones, though not all of them. The table shows approximately 150,000 clones, with less than 90% occurring only once. Material: peripheral blood. The receptors originated from a woman between 70 and 85 years old with acute or convalescent COVID-19.

This chain links TRBV5-1 with TRBJ1-4; 8 bases align to TRBD1. The J segment lost 5 bases and the V segment lost 3 bases, leaving 6 bases of the junction unmatched. The germline gives CDR1 SGHRS, CDR2 YFSETQ. The CDR3 has 15 residues. CDR3 protein: CASSSMDRANEKLFF. In nucleotides, the CDR3 is TGCGCCAGCAGCTCCATGGACAGGGCAAATGAAAAACTGTTTTTT.

The rearrangement links TRBV4-2 to TRBJ1-4, with 10 bases that match TRBD1. Losses at the gene ends were 4 bases for V and 10 bases for J; bases not matched to a gene: 9. This CDR3 is 15 amino acids long. CDR1 LGHNA and CDR2 YNFKEQ come from the germline V gene. The chain's CDR3 is CASSPRGDRGLKLFF. The CDR3 DNA sequence: TGTGCCAGCAGCCCGAGGGGAGACAGGGGGCTAAAACTGTTTTTT.

This clone was detected a few times. V is TRBV5-1 and J is TRBJ2-1, with 8 positions matching TRBD2. This CDR3 region has 14 residues. V lost 6 bases to trimming and J lost 8 bases; unmatched junction nucleotides: 10. Germline CDR1 and CDR2: SGHRS and YFSETQ. CDR3 bases: TGCGCCAGCATGGGGGGACTAGAGATCGATGAGCAGTTCTTC. It yields the protein CASMGGLEIDEQFF.

This chain connects TRBV7-3 to TRBJ1-2; 8 bases map to TRBD1. Germline values: CDR1 SGHTA, CDR2 FQGTGA. The CDR3 consists of 13 residues. The junction had 6 bases not matched to a gene; V was cut back by 5 bases and J by 7 bases. DNA for the CDR3: TGTGCCAGCAGCCCGGCAGGGGGCGTTGGCTACACCTTC. As protein: CASSPAGGVGYTF.

V gene TRBV30 combines with J gene TRBJ1-5; D not resolved. Trimming took 0 bases from V and 5 from J, leaving 8 bases between them. CDR3 length: 13 amino acids. Germline assignment: CDR1 GTSNPN and CDR2 SVGIG (reference sequence). The CDR3 DNA sequence: TGTGCCTGGAGTGTAAACACCTATCAGCCCCAGCATTTT. Amino acid sequence: CAWSVNTYQPQHF.

The chain couples TRBV15 to TRBJ1-5; D call uncertain. The CDR3 sequence is 13 residues long. The V end was cut by 0 bases, the J end by 5 bases, with 5 bases between. Germline CDR1 is LNHNV and CDR2 is YYDKDF (reference sequence). CDR3 DNA: TGTGCCACCAGCAGAGATTCGTATCAGCCCCAGCATTTT. Translated: CATSRDSYQPQHF. Variable domain in full (rest from reference TRBV15 and TRBJ1-5): DAMVIQNPRYQVTQFGKPVTLSCSQTLNHNVMYWYQQKSSQAPKLLFHYYDKDFNNEADTPDNFQSRRPNTSFCFLDIRSPGLGDTAMYLCATSRDSYQPQHFGDGTRLSIL.

V is TRBV6-6 and J is TRBJ2-7; 13 bases match TRBD2. V lost 5 bases to trimming and J lost 1 base; unmatched junction nucleotides: 5. The CDR3 is made up of 16 amino acids. Germline loops: CDR1 MNHNY, CDR2 SVGAGI (reference sequence). The CDR3 sequence is CASSTPGLAGSYEQYF. The CDR3 coding sequence is TGTGCCAGCAGTACGCCGGGACTAGCGGGATCCTACGAGCAGTACTTC.

This chain links TRBV24-1 with TRBJ2-7; a possible D gene is TRBD2 (6 bases). With 5 bases removed from V and 4 bases from J, the gap between germline ends came to 11 bases. CDR1 is KGHDR, CDR2 SFDVKD, per germline. The CDR3 is 13 residues long. The CDR3 coding sequence is TGTGCCACCAGTGCGGCGGGAAGTTACGAGCAGTACTTC. Translation: CATSAAGSYEQYF.

The gene calls are TRBV13 and TRBJ1-6; 9 nucleotides align to TRBD1. Unmatched junction bases numbered 1, after V lost 3 bases and J lost 7 bases. CDR1 is PRHDT, CDR2 FYEKMQ, per germline (reference sequence). This CDR3 spans 14 amino acids. The CDR3 nucleotides are TGTGCCAGCAGCTTGGGGACAGGGAATTCACCCCTCCACTTT. It codes for CASSLGTGNSPLHF.

This chain connects TRBV7-9 to TRBJ1-5; TRBD1 aligns across 7 bases. The CDR3 spans 14 residues. Germline V gene data show CDR1 as SEHNR and CDR2 as FQNEAQ (reference sequence). The ends lost 2 bases at V and 6 bases at J; junction bases unmatched: 4. CDR3 nucleotides: TGTGCCAGCAGCTTACAGGGGGATCGTCAGCCCCAGCATTTT. Protein product: CASSLQGDRQPQHF.

This chain connects TRBV7-9 to TRBJ2-7; D is possibly TRBD1 (5 bases). The CDR3 is 13 amino acids. The V gene's germline CDR1 is SEHNR and CDR2 FQNEAQ (reference sequence). The V end was cut by 2 bases, the J end by 4 bases, with 9 bases between. The CDR3 sequence: CASSLFSGYEQYF. In DNA form, the CDR3 reads TGTGCCAGCAGCTTATTTTCAGGGTACGAGCAGTACTTC.

The rearrangement uses TRBV7-8 and TRBJ2-7; 8 bases line up with TRBD2. Germline CDR1 is SGHVS and CDR2 is FQNEAQ. The CDR3 loop spans 14 amino acids. J was trimmed by 3 bases and V by 5 bases; bases with no gene match: 6. The CDR3 DNA is TGTGCCAGCAGCCAAAGCGGGGGTGACTACGAGCAGTACTTC. Residues: CASSQSGGDYEQYF.

This sequence joins TRBV5-4 and TRBJ1-2, with TRBD1 matching over 11 bases. Germline CDR1 SGHNT, CDR2 YYREEE (reference sequence). The length of the CDR3 is 14 residues. V dropped 2 bases and J dropped 8; count of bases not matched to a gene: 5. In DNA, the CDR3 is TGTGCCAGCAGCTTCCCGGGACAGGGGGTGGGCTACACCTTC. Translating it yields CASSFPGQGVGYTF. Full variable domain (remainder filled in from reference TRBV5-4 and TRBJ1-2): ETGVTQSPTHLIKTRGQQVTLRCSSQSGHNTVSWYQQALGQGPQFIFQYYREEENGRGNFPPRFSGLQFPNYSSELNVNALELDDSALYLCASSFPGQGVGYTFGSGTRLTVV.

This sequence joins TRBV5-6 and TRBJ1-2, with D maybe TRBD1 (5 bases). Per germline, CDR1 SGHDT and CDR2 YYEEEE. V lost 4 bases and J lost 2, with 9 bases in between. CDR3 size: 13 residues. This CDR3 reads CASSLGQNYGYTF. CDR3 sequence (DNA): TGTGCCAGCAGCCTGGGGCAGAACTATGGCTACACCTTC.

This chain joins TRBV6-6 and TRBJ2-1; TRBD1 aligns across 9 bases. The V segment lost 5 bases and the J segment 9 bases; nucleotides outside the gene matches: 17. Germline assignment: CDR1 MNHNY and CDR2 SVGAGI (reference sequence). The CDR3 contains 17 residues. CDR3 region: CASSPGPGTGSGGEQFF. The CDR3, as DNA: TGTGCCAGCAGTCCGGGTCCGGGGACAGGGAGCGGCGGTGAGCAGTTCTTC.

V is TRBV19 and J is TRBJ1-5, with 8 bases identical to TRBD1. The CDR3 is made up of 15 amino acids. Per germline, CDR1 LNHDA and CDR2 SQIVND (reference sequence). V lost 11 bases, J lost 7 bases, and 16 bases stayed unmatched. The CDR3 sequence is CAAGGQGALGQPQHF. The CDR3 region has the DNA TGTGCCGCGGGAGGGCAGGGGGCCTTGGGGCAGCCCCAGCATTTT.

The chain couples TRBV18 to TRBJ2-7, with a possible D match to TRBD1 (6 bases). This CDR3 comprises 14 residues. V was shortened by 2 bases and J by 0 bases, with 8 bases between the two germline ends. From germline, CDR1 is KGHSH and CDR2 LQKENI. This chain's CDR3 is CASSPDRSSYEQYF. The CDR3 DNA reads as TGTGCCAGCTCACCAGACAGGAGCTCCTACGAGCAGTACTTC.

This rearrangement joins TRBV30 to TRBJ1-4, with 8 bases lining up with TRBD1. The germline CDR1 and CDR2 sequences are GTSNPN and SVGIG (reference sequence). This CDR3 has 14 residues. V shed 5 bases, J shed 3 bases, and the junction held 5 bases outside the gene matches. CDR3 in amino acids: CAWSRGLANEKLFF. The CDR3 DNA reads TGTGCCTGGTCCAGGGGGCTGGCTAATGAAAAACTGTTTTTT. The whole variable domain, remainder taken from reference TRBV30 and TRBJ1-4, is SQTIHQWPATLVQPVGSPLSLECTVEGTSNPNLYWYRQAAGRGLQLLFYSVGIGQISSEVPQNLSASRPQDRQFILSSKKLLLSDSGFYLCAWSRGLANEKLFFGSGTQLSVL.

CDR3 in amino acids: CASSPNQTEGNQPQHF. CDR3 nucleotide sequence: TGTGCCAGCAGCCCTAATCAGACAGAAGGTAATCAGCCCCAGCATTTT. The chain is built from TRBV3-1 (or the pseudogene TRBV3-2) and TRBJ1-5; D perhaps matches TRBD1 (5 bases). Germline CDR1 and CDR2: LGHDT and YNNKEL (reference sequence). V lost 4 bases and J 4 bases, leaving 17 bases between the germline ends. The CDR3 length is 16 residues.

The CDR3 region is CASSTWTGNNEKLFF. DNA of the CDR3: TGCGCCAGCAGCACCTGGACAGGGAATAATGAAAAACTGTTTTTT. V usage is TRBV5-1 and J usage is TRBJ1-4, with 8 bases lining up with TRBD1. The CDR3 contains 15 residues. Germline V gene lookup returns CDR1 SGHRS and CDR2 YFSETQ. The V gene end was trimmed by 4 bases and the J gene end by 4 bases; junction bases not matched to a gene: 6.

J is TRBJ2-2 and V is TRBV7-8; the match to TRBD1 covers 9 bases. This CDR3 has 15 amino acids. With V trimmed by 5 bases and J by 4 bases, 5 bases remained unmatched. Germline CDR1 SGHVS, CDR2 FQNEAQ. This CDR3 reads CASSMGQGRTGELFF. CDR3 nucleotide sequence: TGTGCCAGCAGCATGGGACAGGGTCGCACCGGGGAGCTGTTTTTT.

The rearrangement joins TRBV5-1 to TRBJ1-2; 7 nucleotides match TRBD1. V shed 0 bases and J 0 bases; nucleotides not matched to a gene: 5. Per germline, CDR1 SGHRS and CDR2 YFSETQ. This CDR3 has 16 residues. The CDR3 DNA reads as TGCGCCAGCAGCTTGGGGACAGGAGGAGCTAACTATGGCTACACCTTC. Encoded protein: CASSLGTGGANYGYTF. Drawing the rest from reference TRBV5-1 and TRBJ1-2, the complete variable domain is KAGVTQTPRYLIKTRGQQVTLSCSPISGHRSVSWYQQTPGQGLQFLFEYFSETQRNKGNFPGRFSGRQFSNSRSEMNVSTLELGDSALYLCASSLGTGGANYGYTFGSGTRLTVV.

The chain combines TRBV4-3 with TRBJ2-1; perhaps TRBD2 as D (6 bases). The CDR3 has 14 residues. Trimming left V 1 base short and J 9 bases short, with 13 bases between. Per the germline V gene, CDR1 is LGHNA and CDR2 is YSLEER. The CDR3 region is CASSQGSGGREQFF. The CDR3 DNA follows: TGCGCCAGCAGCCAAGGAAGCGGAGGGCGTGAGCAGTTCTTC.

The chain combines TRBV6-5 with TRBJ2-2; 12 nucleotides align to TRBD2. Germline CDR1 MNHEY, CDR2 SVGAGI. The CDR3 totals 15 residues. The DNA of the CDR3 is TGTGTCACTCGGGGACTAGCGGGTAACACCGGGGAGCTGTTTTTT. It yields the protein CVTRGLAGNTGELFF.

The rearrangement uses TRBV2 and TRBJ2-3, with a weak D call TRBD1 (5 bases). Trimming removed 6 bases at V and 0 bases at J, with 13 bases between. From germline, CDR1 is SNHLY and CDR2 FYNNEI. The CDR3 is 15 residues long. The CDR3 spells CASRLRTTSTDTQYF. CDR3 in DNA: TGTGCCAGCAGGCTGAGGACAACTAGCACAGATACGCAGTATTTT. Looking up the rest from reference TRBV2 and TRBJ2-3 gives the full variable domain: EPEVTQTPSHQVTQMGQEVILRCVPISNHLYFYWYRQILGQKVEFLVSFYNNEISEKSEIFDDQFSVERPDGSNFTLKIRSTKLEDSAMYFCASRLRTTSTDTQYFGPGTRLTVL.

The chain employs TRBV3-1 (or the pseudogene TRBV3-2) and TRBJ2-7, with D perhaps matching TRBD1 (5 bases). The germline V and J ends were trimmed by 2 bases and 4 bases, with 6 bases remaining between them. This CDR3 has 12 amino acids. CDR1 and CDR2 from the germline V gene are LGHDT and YNNKEL (reference sequence). CDR3 sequence (DNA): TGTGCCAGCAGCCAAACAGGATACGAGCAGTACTTC. It specifies CASSQTGYEQYF.

The sample holds one count of this clone. The rearrangement links TRBV7-8 to TRBJ1-1; possible D gene TRBD1, 5 bases. Trimming removed 5 bases at V and 1 base at J, with 20 bases between. Germline V lookup: CDR1 SGHVS, CDR2 FQNEAQ. CDR3 length: 17 amino acids. CDR3 region: CASSRDGQGGPNTEAFF. CDR3 DNA: TGTGCCAGCAGCCGAGATGGGCAGGGCGGTCCGAACACTGAAGCTTTCTTT.